These 9 T cell receptor beta chains originate from one sample sequenced in a study of vaccination effects on CD4 cells after COVID-19. Sequencing used immunoSEQ multiplex PCR; TCRdb keeps in-frame clones, though not all of them. The data show around 36,000 clones, under 75% seen once. After expansion with viral peptide pools in the ViraFEST assay, antigen-specific CD4+ T cells were sequenced. With roughly 9 days of culture completed, CD4+ T cells were isolated. According to the study, vaccine recipients showed no prior SARS-CoV-2 infection and negative nucleocapsid antibodies. No cognate antigen is known for these TCRs. The sequences come from CD4+ T cells from PBMCs cultured with SARS-CoV-2 spike peptides, collected before COVID-19 vaccination. The receptor set was obtained from a human donor who received a COVID-19 vaccine.

The chain links TRBV30 to TRBJ2-7; D is uncertain. The CDR3 totals 13 residues. CDR1 is GTSNPN, CDR2 SVGIG, per germline (reference sequence). V was clipped by 3 bases and J by 3 bases, with 12 bases between them. The CDR3, as DNA: TGTGCCTGGAGCAAAGACAACGGCTACGAGCAGTACTTC. Protein: CAWSKDNGYEQYF.

The rearrangement joins TRBV3-1 (or the pseudogene TRBV3-2) to TRBJ2-2; tentatively, D is TRBD1 or TRBD2 (5 bases each). Between the trimmed V and J ends, which lost 2 bases and 7 bases, there was a span of 11 bases. CDR1 LGHDT and CDR2 YNNKEL come from the germline V gene (reference sequence). The CDR3 loop spans 14 amino acids. The CDR3 here is CASSQPGAHGELFF. As DNA, the CDR3 is TGTGCCAGCAGCCAACCCGGGGCCCACGGGGAGCTGTTTTTT.

This chain joins TRBV7-6 and TRBJ1-2; unclear D gene. The V and J ends lost 3 bases and 0 bases respectively, with 11 bases between them. Germline V gene lookup returns CDR1 SGHVS and CDR2 FNYEAQ. The CDR3 contains 15 residues. The chain's CDR3 is CASSLRGLANYGYTF. CDR3 in DNA: TGTGCCAGCAGCTTGCGAGGCTTAGCTAACTATGGCTACACCTTC.

This chain links TRBV30 with TRBJ1-2; D gene unclear. CDR1 is GTSNPN and CDR2 is SVGIG in the germline V gene (reference sequence). V lost 0 bases and J lost 4, with 15 bases in between. The CDR3 is made up of 15 amino acids. CDR3 in amino acids: CAWSVLTPRTYGYTF. In nucleotides, the CDR3 is TGTGCCTGGAGTGTACTAACCCCGCGTACCTATGGCTACACCTTC.

This clone was counted a few times. The chain uses TRBV7-3 and TRBJ2-2, with D possibly matching TRBD2 (6 bases). The CDR3 runs to 13 residues. Germline V gene lookup returns CDR1 SGHTA and CDR2 FQGTGA. The V gene lost 5 bases and the J gene lost 6 bases, with 10 bases spanning the gap. This CDR3 reads CASSNAGPGELFF. The CDR3 DNA follows: TGTGCCAGCAGCAACGCGGGGCCCGGGGAGCTGTTTTTT.

This clone was picked up a small number of times. The rearrangement uses TRBV9 and TRBJ1-2; D is perhaps TRBD1 (5 bases). V lost 0 bases, J lost 14 bases, and 17 bases lay in between. Germline CDR1 is SGDLS and CDR2 is YYNGEE. The CDR3 has 13 amino acids. CDR3 region: CASSVVGGSRETF. CDR3 bases: TGTGCCAGCAGCGTAGTCGGGGGGAGTAGGGAAACCTTC.

This clone was seen once. The chain carries TRBV5-6 and TRBJ2-7; tentative D call: TRBD2 (7 bases). The germline CDR1 and CDR2 sequences are SGHDT and YYEEEE. The CDR3 is 15 amino acids. V lost 1 base, J lost 2 bases, and 13 bases lay in between. CDR3: CASSLSGGSAYEQYF. In nucleotides, the CDR3 is TGTGCCAGCAGCTTGTCGGGGGGCAGTGCCTACGAGCAGTACTTC.

The chain has TRBV4-2 and TRBJ2-1, with 8 bases fitting TRBD2. The CDR3 runs to 17 residues. Germline-derived CDR1 and CDR2 are LGHNA and YNFKEQ. V lost 0 bases and J lost 5; bases outside the gene matches: 9. The CDR3 loop is CASSQDVSGGINNEQFF. In nucleotides, the CDR3 is TGTGCCAGCAGCCAAGATGTGAGCGGGGGAATAAACAATGAGCAGTTCTTC.

The J gene is TRBJ1-4, the V gene TRBV7-2; 9 bases map to TRBD1. The CDR3 consists of 14 residues. From germline, CDR1 is SGHTA and CDR2 FQGNSA. With 5 bases clipped from V and 8 bases from J, the junction kept 6 bases outside the gene matches. The CDR3 sequence: CASSPDRGEEKLFF. As DNA, the CDR3 is TGTGCCAGCAGCCCGGACAGGGGAGAAGAAAAACTGTTTTTT.